The entry below gives a single TCR beta chain sequence along with its context. Authors' methods: Amplification with reference gene primers provided the estimates of nucleated cell counts. Data came from immunoSEQ multiplex PCR; TCRdb stores just in-frame clones and leaves some out. The V and J calls and clone size come from that table; D and trimming were worked out from the DNA. The sample contains over 200,000 clones, around nine tenths of which appear only once. The record originates from a study of blood T cell repertoires in COVID-19. Across the study: The United States, Italy and Spain supplied acute and convalescent COVID-19 samples. T cells, B-cell-depleted T cells, or PBMCs supplied cDNA or gDNA.

This CDR3 spans 13 amino acids. Germline loops: CDR1 SGHRS, CDR2 YFSETQ. Trimming pared 4 bases from V and 2 bases from J, leaving 9 bases between. This receptor was obtained from a man in his sixties who had recovered from COVID-19. The source material was peripheral blood. The rearrangement uses TRBV5-1 and TRBJ2-5, with D tentatively TRBD1 (5 bases). The CDR3 DNA follows: TGCGCCAGCAGCGTGACAGTACAAGAGACCCAGTACTTC. This translates into CASSVTVQETQYF. Variable domain in full (rest from reference TRBV5-1 and TRBJ2-5): KAGVTQTPRYLIKTRGQQVTLSCSPISGHRSVSWYQQTPGQGLQFLFEYFSETQRNKGNFPGRFSGRQFSNSRSEMNVSTLELGDSALYLCASSVTVQETQYFGPGTRLLVL.